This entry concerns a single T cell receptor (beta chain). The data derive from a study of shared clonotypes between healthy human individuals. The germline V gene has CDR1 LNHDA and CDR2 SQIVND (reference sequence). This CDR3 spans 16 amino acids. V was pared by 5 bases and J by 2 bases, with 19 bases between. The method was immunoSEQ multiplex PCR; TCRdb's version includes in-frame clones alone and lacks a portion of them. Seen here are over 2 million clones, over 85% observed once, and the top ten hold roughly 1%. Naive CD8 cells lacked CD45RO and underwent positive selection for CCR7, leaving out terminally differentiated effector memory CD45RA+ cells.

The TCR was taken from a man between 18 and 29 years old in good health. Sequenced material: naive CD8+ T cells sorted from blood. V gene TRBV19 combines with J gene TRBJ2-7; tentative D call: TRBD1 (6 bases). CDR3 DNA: TGTGCCAGTAGTGAACGACAGGTCCAGGGCACCTACGAGCAGTACTTC. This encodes CASSERQVQGTYEQYF. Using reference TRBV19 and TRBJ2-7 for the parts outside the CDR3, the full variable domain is DGGITQSPKYLFRKEGQNVTLSCEQNLNHDAMYWYRQDPGQGLRLIYYSQIVNDFQKGDIAEGYSVSREKKESFPLTVTSAQKNPTAFYLCASSERQVQGTYEQYFGPGTRLTVT.